This TCR beta chain was sequenced in a study of blood T cells in healthy people across ages. The germline V gene has CDR1 LNHDA and CDR2 SQIVND (reference sequence). Trimming pared 6 bases from V and 6 bases from J, leaving 15 bases between. The CDR3 is 14 amino acids. Overall study findings and caveats: TCR beta diversity was tightly associated with the proportion of naive T cells.

This clonotype was observed many times. What it binds is unknown. A second PCR, run for about 6 to 11 cycles, used a sample-barcoded 5' primer plus a J-beta primer mix. In TCRdb, the 5' RACE reads were re-called with MiXCR into one record per CDR3 protein. The sample lists about 650,000 distinct CDR3 sequences; less than 40% were seen once. V and J are TRBV19 and TRBJ2-1; possible D gene TRBD2, 6 bases. Material: blood. The source of this sequence is a woman of 80 years or more in good health. This chain's CDR3 is CASRLRRAGNEQFF. CDR3 in DNA: TGTGCCAGTAGACTCCGGAGGGCGGGCAATGAGCAGTTCTTC.